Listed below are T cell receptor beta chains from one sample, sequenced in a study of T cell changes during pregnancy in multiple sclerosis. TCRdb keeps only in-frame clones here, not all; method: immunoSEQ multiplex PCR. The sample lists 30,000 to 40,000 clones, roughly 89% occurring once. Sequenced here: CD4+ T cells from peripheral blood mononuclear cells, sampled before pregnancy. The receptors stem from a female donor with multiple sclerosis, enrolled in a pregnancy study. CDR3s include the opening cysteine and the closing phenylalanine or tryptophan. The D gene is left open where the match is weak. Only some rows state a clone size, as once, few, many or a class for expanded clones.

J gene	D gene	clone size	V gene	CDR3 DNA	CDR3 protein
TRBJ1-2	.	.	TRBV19	TGTGCCAGTAGTTGGGCAGGCGGGTTCTATGGCTACACCTTC	CASSWAGGFYGYTF
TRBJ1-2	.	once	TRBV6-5	TGTGCCAGCAGTTACTCGAGAGGGAGTTATGGCTACACCTTC	CASSYSRGSYGYTF
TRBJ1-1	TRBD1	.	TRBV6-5	TGTGCCAGCAGTCGACAGGGCTACACTGAAGCTTTCTTT	CASSRQGYTEAFF
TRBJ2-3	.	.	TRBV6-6	TGTGCCAGCAGTACGGGACACCGAAGGGCGGCAGATACGCAGTATTTT	CASSTGHRRAADTQYF
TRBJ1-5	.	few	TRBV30	TGTGCCTGGACTGCGGAGATGAGCAATCAGCCCCAGCATTTT	CAWTAEMSNQPQHF
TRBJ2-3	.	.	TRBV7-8	TGTGCCAGCAGCTTTTTCTCGGGGGGCACAGATACGCAGTATTTT	CASSFFSGGTDTQYF
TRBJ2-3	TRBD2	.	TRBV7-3	TGTGCCAGCAGCGTTAGCGGGGGGGCCTACACAGATACGCAGTATTTT	CASSVSGGAYTDTQYF
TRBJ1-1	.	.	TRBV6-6	TGTGCCAGCAGTCCAGGGACTGAAGCTTTCTTT	CASSPGTEAFF
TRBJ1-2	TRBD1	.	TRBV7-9	TGTGCCAGCAGTTCTCAGGGGGCGCTTTATGGCTACACCTTC	CASSSQGALYGYTF
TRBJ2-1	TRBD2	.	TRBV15	TGTGCCACCAGCCCGGGACTAGCGGAGGTTACCGATGAGCAGTTCTTC	CATSPGLAEVTDEQFF
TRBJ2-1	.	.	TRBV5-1	TGCGCCAGCAGCTTGGTGCGGAACTCCTACAATGAGCAGTTCTTC	CASSLVRNSYNEQFF
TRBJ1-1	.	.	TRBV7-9	TGTGCCAGCAGCTTAGGCGTAACAGGGTGGGGCGTGAACACTGAAGCTTTCTTT	CASSLGVTGWGVNTEAFF
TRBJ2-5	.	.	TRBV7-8	TGTGCCAGCAGCAGGTTACAGGGTGAAGAAGAGACCCAGTACTTC	CASSRLQGEEETQYF
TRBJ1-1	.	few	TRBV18	TGTGCCAGCTCACCACCGGGTCAAGCGGAAGCTTTCTTT	CASSPPGQAEAFF
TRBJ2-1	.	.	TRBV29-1	TGCAGCGTCGAGGGTAGGAACCCATACAATGAGCAGTTCTTC	CSVEGRNPYNEQFF
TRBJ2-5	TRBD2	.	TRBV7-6	TGTGCCAGCAGCCCCCTGGGACTAGCGGGGCCAGAGACCCAGTACTTC	CASSPLGLAGPETQYF
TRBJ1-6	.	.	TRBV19	TGTGCCAGTAGTATAGGAAGCGGAGGTTCACCCCTCCACTTT	CASSIGSGGSPLHF
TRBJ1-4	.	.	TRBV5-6	TGTGCCACCAAGACACAGGGTGGTAATGAAAAACTGTTTTTT	CATKTQGGNEKLFF
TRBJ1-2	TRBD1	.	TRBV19	TGTGCCAGTAGTTCCTACCCGACAGGGTCTTGGGGCTACACCTTC	CASSSYPTGSWGYTF
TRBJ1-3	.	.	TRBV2	TGTGCCAGCAGACGTACTATGAGTGGAAACACCATATATTTT	CASRRTMSGNTIYF
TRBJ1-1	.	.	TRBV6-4	TGTGCCAGCAGTCCGGAAGGCGGCACTGAAGCTTTCTTT	CASSPEGGTEAFF
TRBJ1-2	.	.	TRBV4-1	TGCGCCAGCAGCCCTCAGGGACATCAAGCTAACTATGGCTACACCTTC	CASSPQGHQANYGYTF
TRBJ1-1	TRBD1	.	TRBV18	TGTGCCAGCTCGCGGGACAGGGAGACTGAAGCTTTCTTT	CASSRDRETEAFF
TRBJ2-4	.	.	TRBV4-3	TGCGCCAGCAGCCAAGTAGGAGGGGCAAACATTCAGTACTTC	CASSQVGGANIQYF
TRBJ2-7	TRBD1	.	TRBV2	TGTGCCAGCAGTAAGAGGTCAGGGGGTTTCCACGAGCAGTACTTC	CASSKRSGGFHEQYF
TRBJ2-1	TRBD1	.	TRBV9	TGTGCCAGCAGCGTGAGGACAGGCGAAACCGGTGAGCAGTTCTTC	CASSVRTGETGEQFF
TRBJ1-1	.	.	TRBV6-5	TGTGCCAGCAGTTACTCGGGAGAGAACACTGAAGCTTTCTTT	CASSYSGENTEAFF
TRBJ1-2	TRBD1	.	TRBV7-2	TGTGCCAGCAGCCGCACCGGGACAGGGGGTGACTACACCTTC	CASSRTGTGGDYTF